This T cell receptor (beta chain) is drawn from a study of molecular identifiers for immune sequencing clone quantification. Comment on this clonotype: The germline gene is not matched at one end of the junction; a read error may be the cause.

Via MiXCR, TCRdb re-called the PCR reads, giving one row per CDR3 protein. Found here are about 500,000 distinct CDR3 sequences, about 26% of them singletons; the top ten hold about 0.75%. The CDR3 consists of 12 residues. Germline CDR1 reads LGHNA; CDR2 reads YNFKEQ. This TCR was recovered from a human donor in good health. Some libraries in this study had Jurkat cell RNA spiked in. Input material: naive CD8+ T cells from blood, with Jurkat cell RNA spiked in. Indicated subset: FACS-sorted CD8+CD4-CCR7+CD45RA+ naive T cells. The V and J genes are TRBV4-2 and TRBJ2-2; a weak D match, TRBD2 (5 bases). The CDR3 sequence: CASSQGTGELVF. Written as DNA, the CDR3 is TGTGCCAGCAGCCAAGGAACCGGGGAGCTGGTTTTT.